This TCR beta chain was captured by sequencing in a study of regulatory T cells in long-lasting Graves disease. Across the study: Persistent cases took antithyroid drugs over 5 years and stayed TSH receptor antibody positive.

Sample time point: persistent/refractory GD, antithyroid drugs over 5 years with positive TRAb. The authors made the TCR library using RNA they extracted from PBMCs. Graves' disease diagnoses used American Thyroid Association guidelines. The peripheral blood volume drawn was roughly 8.7 milliliters, and it was collected into EDTA tubes. Construction of the TCR beta libraries employed iRepertoire HTBI primers in conjunction with Arm-PCR of CDR3 regions. MiXCR was run by TCRdb on the multiplex PCR reads, yielding one entry per CDR3 protein. Among 650,000 to 700,000 distinct CDR3 sequences listed, around 32% were seen once. About this clonotype: The target antigen is unknown.

Study-wide points: Segments TRBV28, TRBJ1-2 and TRBJ2-5 showed preferential usage in persistent disease.

The CDR3 length is 13 residues. Trimming removed 4 bases at V and 3 bases at J, with 10 bases between. Germline CDR1 reads SGHRS; CDR2 reads YFSETQ. This chain links TRBV5-1 with TRBJ1-2, with D unclear. The receptor's source is a female donor with Graves disease. The sample consisted of peripheral blood mononuclear cells (PBMCs), taken when the disease was refractory, from a patient treated with antithyroid drugs. CDR3 in DNA: TGCGCCAGCAGCGCCACAAGCGACTATGGCTACACCTTC. It is translated as CASSATSDYGYTF.